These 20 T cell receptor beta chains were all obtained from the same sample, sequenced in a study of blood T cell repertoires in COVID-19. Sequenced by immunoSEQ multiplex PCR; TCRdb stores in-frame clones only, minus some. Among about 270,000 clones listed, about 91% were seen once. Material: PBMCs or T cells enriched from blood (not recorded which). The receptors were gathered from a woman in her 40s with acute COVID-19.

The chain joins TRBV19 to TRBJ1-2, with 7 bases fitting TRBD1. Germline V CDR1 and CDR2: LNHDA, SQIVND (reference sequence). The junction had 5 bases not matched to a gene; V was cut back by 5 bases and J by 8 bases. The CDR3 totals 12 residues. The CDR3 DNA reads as TGTGCCAGTAGTTTACAGGGGTGGGGCTACACCTTC. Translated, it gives CASSLQGWGYTF.

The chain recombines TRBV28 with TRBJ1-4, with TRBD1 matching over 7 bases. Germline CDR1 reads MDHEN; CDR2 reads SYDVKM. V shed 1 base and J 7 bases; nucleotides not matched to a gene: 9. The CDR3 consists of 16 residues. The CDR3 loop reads CASSLYRQGSGEKLFF. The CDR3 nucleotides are TGTGCCAGCAGTTTATATCGACAGGGATCGGGTGAAAAACTGTTTTTT.

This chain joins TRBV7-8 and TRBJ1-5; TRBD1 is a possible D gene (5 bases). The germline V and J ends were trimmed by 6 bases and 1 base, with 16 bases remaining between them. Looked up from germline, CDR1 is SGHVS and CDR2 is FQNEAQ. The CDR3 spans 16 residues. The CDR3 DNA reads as TGTGCCAGCAGTTCCACGGGAGGGGTAAGCAATCAGCCCCAGCATTTT. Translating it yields CASSSTGGVSNQPQHF.

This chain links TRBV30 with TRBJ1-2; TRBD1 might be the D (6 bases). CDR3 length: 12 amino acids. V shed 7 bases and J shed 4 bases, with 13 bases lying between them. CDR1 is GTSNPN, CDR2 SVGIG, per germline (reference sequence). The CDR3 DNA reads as TGTGCCTTCGGACAGTCTGCCTATGGCTACACCTTC. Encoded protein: CAFGQSAYGYTF.

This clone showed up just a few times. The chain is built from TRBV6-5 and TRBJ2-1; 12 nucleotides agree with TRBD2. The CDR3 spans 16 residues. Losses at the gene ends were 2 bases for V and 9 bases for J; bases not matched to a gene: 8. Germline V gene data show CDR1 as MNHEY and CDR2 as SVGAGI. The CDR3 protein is CASSYVLAGGPGEQFF. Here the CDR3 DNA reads TGTGCCAGCAGTTACGTCCTAGCGGGAGGGCCGGGTGAGCAGTTCTTC.

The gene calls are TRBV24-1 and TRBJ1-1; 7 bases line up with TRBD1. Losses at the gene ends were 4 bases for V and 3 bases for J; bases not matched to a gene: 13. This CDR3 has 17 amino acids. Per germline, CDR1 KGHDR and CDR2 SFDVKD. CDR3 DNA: TGTGCCACCAGTGACCACCCGAGACAGGGAGCCCACACTGAAGCTTTCTTT. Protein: CATSDHPRQGAHTEAFF.

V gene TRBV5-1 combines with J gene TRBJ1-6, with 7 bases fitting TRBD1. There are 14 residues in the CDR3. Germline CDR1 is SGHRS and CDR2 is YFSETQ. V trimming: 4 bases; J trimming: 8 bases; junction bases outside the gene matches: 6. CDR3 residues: CASSGGQDYSPLHF. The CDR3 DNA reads TGCGCCAGCAGCGGAGGACAGGACTATTCACCCCTCCACTTT.

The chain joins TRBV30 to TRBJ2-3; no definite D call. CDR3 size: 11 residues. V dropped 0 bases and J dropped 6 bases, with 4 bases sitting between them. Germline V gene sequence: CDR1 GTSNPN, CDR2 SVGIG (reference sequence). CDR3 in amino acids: CAWSVRDTQYF. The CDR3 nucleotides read TGTGCCTGGAGTGTTCGGGATACGCAGTATTTT. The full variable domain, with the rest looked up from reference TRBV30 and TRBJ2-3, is SQTIHQWPATLVQPVGSPLSLECTVEGTSNPNLYWYRQAAGRGLQLLFYSVGIGQISSEVPQNLSASRPQDRQFILSSKKLLLSDSGFYLCAWSVRDTQYFGPGTRLTVL.

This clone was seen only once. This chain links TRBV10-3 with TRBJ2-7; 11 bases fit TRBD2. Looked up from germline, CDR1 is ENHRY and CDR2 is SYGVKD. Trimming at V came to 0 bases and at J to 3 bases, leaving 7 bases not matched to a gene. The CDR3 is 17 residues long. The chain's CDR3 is CAISESMGGTSGYEQYF. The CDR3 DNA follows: TGTGCCATCAGTGAGTCTATGGGGGGGACTAGCGGCTACGAGCAGTACTTC.

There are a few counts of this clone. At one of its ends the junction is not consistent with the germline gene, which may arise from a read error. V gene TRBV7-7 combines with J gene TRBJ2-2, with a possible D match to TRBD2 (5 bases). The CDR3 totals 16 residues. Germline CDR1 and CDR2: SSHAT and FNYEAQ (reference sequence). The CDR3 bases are TGTGCTAGCAGCCTAGCAGGTGGAGGGAACACCGGGGAGCTGTTTTTT. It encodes CASSLAGGGNTGELFF.

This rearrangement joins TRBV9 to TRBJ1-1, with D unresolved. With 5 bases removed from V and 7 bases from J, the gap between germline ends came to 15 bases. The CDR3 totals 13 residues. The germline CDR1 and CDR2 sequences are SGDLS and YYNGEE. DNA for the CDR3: TGTGCCAGCAGTGGAAATTCGGGGATTGAAGCTTTCTTT. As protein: CASSGNSGIEAFF.

The CDR3: CAWSPKVVAFF. The CDR3 DNA sequence: TGTGCCTGGAGCCCAAAAGTAGTAGCTTTCTTT. J is TRBJ1-1 and V is TRBV30; D remains ambiguous. The germline V gene encodes CDR1 GTSNPN and CDR2 SVGIG (reference sequence). V was shortened by 3 bases and J by 10 bases, with 12 bases between the two germline ends. The CDR3 is 11 amino acids.

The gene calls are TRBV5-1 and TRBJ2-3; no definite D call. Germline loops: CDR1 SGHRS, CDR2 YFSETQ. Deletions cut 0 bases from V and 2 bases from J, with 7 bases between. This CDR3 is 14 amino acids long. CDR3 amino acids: CASSLGAFTDTQYF. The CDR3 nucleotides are TGCGCCAGCAGCTTGGGAGCGTTCACAGATACGCAGTATTTT.

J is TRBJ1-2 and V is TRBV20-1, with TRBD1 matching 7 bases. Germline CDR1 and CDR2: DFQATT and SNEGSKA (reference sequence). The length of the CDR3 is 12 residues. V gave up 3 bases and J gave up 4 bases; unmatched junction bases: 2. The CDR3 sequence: CSASEGAYGYTF. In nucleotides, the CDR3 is TGCAGTGCTAGTGAGGGGGCCTATGGCTACACCTTC.

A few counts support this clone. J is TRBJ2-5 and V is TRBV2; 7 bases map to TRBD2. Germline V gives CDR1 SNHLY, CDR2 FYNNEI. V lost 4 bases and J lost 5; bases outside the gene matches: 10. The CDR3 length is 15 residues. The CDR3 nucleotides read TGTGCCAGCAGTGTTCTCGGGGGGATGACTGAGACCCAGTACTTC. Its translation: CASSVLGGMTETQYF.

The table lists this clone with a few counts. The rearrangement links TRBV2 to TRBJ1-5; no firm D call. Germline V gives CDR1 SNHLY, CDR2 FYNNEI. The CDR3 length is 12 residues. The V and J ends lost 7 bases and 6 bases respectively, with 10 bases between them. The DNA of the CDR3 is TGTGCCAGCAATGAGGGCAGTCAGCCCCAGCATTTT. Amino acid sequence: CASNEGSQPQHF.

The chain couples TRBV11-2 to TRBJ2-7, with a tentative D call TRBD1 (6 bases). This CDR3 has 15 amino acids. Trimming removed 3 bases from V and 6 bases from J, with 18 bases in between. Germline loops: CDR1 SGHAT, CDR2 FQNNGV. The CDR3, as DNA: TGTGCCAGCAGCTTGGGGAGAACAGGGCTTGCCGAGCAGTACTTC. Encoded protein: CASSLGRTGLAEQYF. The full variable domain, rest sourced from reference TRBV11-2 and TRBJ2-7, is EAGVAQSPRYKIIEKRQSVAFWCNPISGHATLYWYQQILGQGPKLLIQFQNNGVVDDSQLPKDRFSAERLKGVDSTLKIQPAKLEDSAVYLCASSLGRTGLAEQYFGPGTRLTVT.

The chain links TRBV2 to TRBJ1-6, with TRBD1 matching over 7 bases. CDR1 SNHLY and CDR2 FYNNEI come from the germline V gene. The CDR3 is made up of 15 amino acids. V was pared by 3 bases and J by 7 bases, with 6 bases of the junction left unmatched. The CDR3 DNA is TGTGCCAGCAGTGATAGGACAGGAGGGAATTCACCCCTCCACTTT. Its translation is CASSDRTGGNSPLHF.

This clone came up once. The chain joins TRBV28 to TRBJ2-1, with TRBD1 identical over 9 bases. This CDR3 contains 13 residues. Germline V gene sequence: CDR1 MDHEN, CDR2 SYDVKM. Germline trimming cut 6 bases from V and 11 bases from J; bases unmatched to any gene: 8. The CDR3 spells CASSDGQGPKQFF. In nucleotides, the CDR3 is TGTGCCAGCAGCGATGGACAGGGGCCAAAGCAGTTCTTC.

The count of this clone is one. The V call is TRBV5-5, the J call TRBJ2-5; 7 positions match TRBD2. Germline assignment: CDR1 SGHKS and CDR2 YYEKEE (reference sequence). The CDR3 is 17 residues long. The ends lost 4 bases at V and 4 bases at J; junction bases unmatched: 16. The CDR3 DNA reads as TGTGCCAGCAGCCCGAAGACTAGCTGGGGTATGGTAGAGACCCAGTACTTC. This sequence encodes CASSPKTSWGMVETQYF. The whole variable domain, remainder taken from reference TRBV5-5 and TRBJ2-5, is DAGVTQSPTHLIKTRGQQVTLRCSPISGHKSVSWYQQVLGQGPQFIFQYYEKEERGRGNFPDRFSARQFPNYSSELNVNALLLGDSALYLCASSPKTSWGMVETQYFGPGTRLLVL.